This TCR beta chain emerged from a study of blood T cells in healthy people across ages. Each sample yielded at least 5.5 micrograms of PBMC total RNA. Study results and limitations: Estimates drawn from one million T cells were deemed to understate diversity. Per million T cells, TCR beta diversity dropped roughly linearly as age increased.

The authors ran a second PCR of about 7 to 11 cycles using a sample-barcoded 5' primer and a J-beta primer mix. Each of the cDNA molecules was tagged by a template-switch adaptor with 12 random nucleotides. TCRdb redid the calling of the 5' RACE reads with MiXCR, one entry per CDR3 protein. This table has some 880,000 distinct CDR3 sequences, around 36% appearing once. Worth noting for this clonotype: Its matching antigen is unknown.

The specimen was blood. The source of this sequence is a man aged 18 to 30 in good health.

In nucleotides, the CDR3 is TGTGCCAGCAGCCCTGTTCCGGGGGGCTCGGCTAATGAAAAACTGTTTTTT. Protein sequence: CASSPVPGGSANEKLFF. The chain carries TRBV4-2 and TRBJ1-4, with D tentatively TRBD1 (6 bases). The CDR3 is 17 residues long. The ends were cut back, 4 bases at V and 3 bases at J, with 18 bases in the middle. Germline-derived CDR1 and CDR2 are LGHNA and YNFKEQ.